This T cell receptor (beta chain) stems from a study of shared clonotypes between healthy human individuals. The CDR3 is 12 residues long. V was clipped by 3 bases and J by 10 bases; unmatched bases: 2. Germline V gene data show CDR1 as MGHRA and CDR2 as YSYEKL. The table came from immunoSEQ multiplex PCR; TCRdb's copy has only in-frame clones and leaves some out. Of over 2 million clones in the sample, over 85% were seen once. This clone came up a few times. The antigen is undetermined. Notes on the study in general: Only blood was sampled; tissue repertoires likely differ.

CD45RO-negative, CCR7-selected cells formed the naive CD8 fraction, which excluded terminally differentiated effector memory CD45RA+ cells. The clonotype comes from a man between 18 and 35 years old in good health. V and J are TRBV4-1 and TRBJ1-5, with 8 bases identical to TRBD1. Sequenced input: naive CD8+ T cells sorted from blood. The CDR3 loop reads CASSHTGGPQHF. DNA of the CDR3: TGCGCCAGCAGCCACACAGGGGGTCCCCAGCATTTT.